One TCR beta chain is described in this entry. Its antigen is not identified. This specimen belongs to a study of cytomegalovirus exposure and HLA in healthy donors. Vbeta (60) and Jbeta (13) primers were used in the PCR. Libraries were prepared by immunoSEQ multiplex PCR; TCRdb keeps only in-frame clonotypes and omits some of them. The sample lists about 180,000 clones, about 80% seen once, with 4.8% in the top ten. The germline V gene has CDR1 SGHTA and CDR2 FQGNSA. V was clipped by 2 bases and J by 2 bases, with 9 bases between them. CDR3 length: 15 residues. Study results and limitations: When a later analysis compared HLA-associated TCR beta chains with equally common others, the HLA-associated chains turned out to be more clonally expanded and to have lower generation probabilities. In a later analysis, a missense DCLRE1C variant was linked to TCR beta V- and J-gene trimming.

The chain is built from TRBV7-2 and TRBJ2-2; a possible D gene is TRBD2 (6 bases). The receptor comes from a man younger than 35 in good health and CMV-seronegative. The sequenced sample was PBMCs. CDR3 protein: CASSLLALNTGELFF. DNA for the CDR3: TGTGCCAGCAGCTTACTAGCGCTAAACACCGGGGAGCTGTTTTTT.